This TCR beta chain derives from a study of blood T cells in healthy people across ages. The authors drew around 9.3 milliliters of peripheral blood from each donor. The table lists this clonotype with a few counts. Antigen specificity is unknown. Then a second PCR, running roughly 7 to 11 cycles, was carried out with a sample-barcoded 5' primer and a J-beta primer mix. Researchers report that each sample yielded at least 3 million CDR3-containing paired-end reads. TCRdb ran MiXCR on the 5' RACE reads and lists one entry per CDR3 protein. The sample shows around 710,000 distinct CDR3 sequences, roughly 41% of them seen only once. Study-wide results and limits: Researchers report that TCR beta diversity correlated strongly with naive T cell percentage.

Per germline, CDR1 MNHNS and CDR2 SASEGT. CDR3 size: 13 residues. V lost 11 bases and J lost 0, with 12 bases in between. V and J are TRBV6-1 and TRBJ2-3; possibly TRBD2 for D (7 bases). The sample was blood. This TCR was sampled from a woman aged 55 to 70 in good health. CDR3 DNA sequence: TGTGCCGTTGGGGGGGCTAGCACAGATACGCAGTATTTT. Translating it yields CAVGGASTDTQYF.